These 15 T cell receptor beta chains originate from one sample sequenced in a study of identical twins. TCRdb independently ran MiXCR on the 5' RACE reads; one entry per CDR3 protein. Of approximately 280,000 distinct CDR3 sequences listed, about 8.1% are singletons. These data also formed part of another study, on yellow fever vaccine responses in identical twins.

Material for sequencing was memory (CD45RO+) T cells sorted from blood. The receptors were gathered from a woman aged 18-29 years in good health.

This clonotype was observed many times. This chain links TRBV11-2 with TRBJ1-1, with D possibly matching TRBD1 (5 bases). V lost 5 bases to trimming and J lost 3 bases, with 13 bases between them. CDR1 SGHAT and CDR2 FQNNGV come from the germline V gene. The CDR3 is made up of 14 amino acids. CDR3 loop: CASSRRGGDTEAFF. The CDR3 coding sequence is TGTGCCAGCAGCCGACGGGGGGGGGACACTGAAGCTTTCTTT.

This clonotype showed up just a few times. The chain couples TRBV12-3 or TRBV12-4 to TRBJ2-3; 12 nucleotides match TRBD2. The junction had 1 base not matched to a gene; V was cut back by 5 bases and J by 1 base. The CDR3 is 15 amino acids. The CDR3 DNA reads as TGTGCCAGCAGTCGGACTAGCGGGGGCACAGATACGCAGTATTTT. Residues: CASSRTSGGTDTQYF.

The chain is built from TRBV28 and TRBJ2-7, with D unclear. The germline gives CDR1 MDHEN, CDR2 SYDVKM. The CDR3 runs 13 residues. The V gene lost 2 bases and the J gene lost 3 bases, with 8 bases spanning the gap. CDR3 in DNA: TGTGCCAGCAGTTTAATTGCAGACTACGAGCAGTACTTC. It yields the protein CASSLIADYEQYF.

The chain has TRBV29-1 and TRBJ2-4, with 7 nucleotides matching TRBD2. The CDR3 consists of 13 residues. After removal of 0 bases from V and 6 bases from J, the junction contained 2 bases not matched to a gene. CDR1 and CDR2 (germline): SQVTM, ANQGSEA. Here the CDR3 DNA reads TGCAGCGTTGAAGAGGGGAGGGGAAACATTCAGTACTTC. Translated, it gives CSVEEGRGNIQYF.

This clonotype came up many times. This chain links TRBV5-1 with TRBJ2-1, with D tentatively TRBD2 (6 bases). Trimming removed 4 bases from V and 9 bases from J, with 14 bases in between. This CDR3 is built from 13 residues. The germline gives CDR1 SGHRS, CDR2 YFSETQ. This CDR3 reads CASSPTSVAEQFF. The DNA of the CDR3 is TGCGCCAGCAGCCCGACTAGTGTCGCTGAGCAGTTCTTC.

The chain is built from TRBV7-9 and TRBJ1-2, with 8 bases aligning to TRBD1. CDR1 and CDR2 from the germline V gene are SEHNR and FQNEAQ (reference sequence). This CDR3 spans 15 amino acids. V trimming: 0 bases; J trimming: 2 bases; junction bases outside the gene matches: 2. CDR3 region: CASSLAGQDNYGYTF. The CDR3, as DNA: TGTGCCAGCAGCTTAGCGGGACAGGACAACTATGGCTACACCTTC.

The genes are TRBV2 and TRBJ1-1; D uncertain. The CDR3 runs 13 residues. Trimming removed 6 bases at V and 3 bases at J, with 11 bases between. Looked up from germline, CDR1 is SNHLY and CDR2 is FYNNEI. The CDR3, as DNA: TGTGCCAGCAGATGGGCTGGGGACACTGAAGCTTTCTTT. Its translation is CASRWAGDTEAFF.

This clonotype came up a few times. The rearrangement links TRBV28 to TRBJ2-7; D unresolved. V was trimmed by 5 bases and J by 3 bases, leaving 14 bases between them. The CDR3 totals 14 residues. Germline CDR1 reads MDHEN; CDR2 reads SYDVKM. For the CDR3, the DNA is TGTGCCAGCAGTACCAGGCGCCAGTTCTACGAGCAGTACGTC. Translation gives CASSTRRQFYEQYV.

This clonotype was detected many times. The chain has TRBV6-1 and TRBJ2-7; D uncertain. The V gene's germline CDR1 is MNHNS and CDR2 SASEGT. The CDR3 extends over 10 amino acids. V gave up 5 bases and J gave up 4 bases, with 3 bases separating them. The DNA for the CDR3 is TGTGCCAGCAGTAATTACGAGCAGTACTTC. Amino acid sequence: CASSNYEQYF.

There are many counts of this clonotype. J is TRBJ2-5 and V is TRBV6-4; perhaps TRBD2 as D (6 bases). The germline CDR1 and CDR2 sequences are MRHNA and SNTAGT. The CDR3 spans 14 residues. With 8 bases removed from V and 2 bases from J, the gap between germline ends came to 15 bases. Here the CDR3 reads CASWERVQQETQYF. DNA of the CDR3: TGTGCCAGCTGGGAGCGGGTCCAACAAGAGACCCAGTACTTC.

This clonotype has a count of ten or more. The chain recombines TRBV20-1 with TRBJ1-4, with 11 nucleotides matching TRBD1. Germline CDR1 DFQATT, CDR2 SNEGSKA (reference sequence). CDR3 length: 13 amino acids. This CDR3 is CSGQGATNEKLFF. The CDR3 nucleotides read TGCAGCGGACAGGGGGCCACTAATGAAAAACTGTTTTTT.

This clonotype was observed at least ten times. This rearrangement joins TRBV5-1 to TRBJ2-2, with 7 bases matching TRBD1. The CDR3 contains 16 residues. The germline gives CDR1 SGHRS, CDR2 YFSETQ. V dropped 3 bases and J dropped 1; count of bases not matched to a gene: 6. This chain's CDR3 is CASSSADRMNTGELFF. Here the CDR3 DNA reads TGCGCCAGCAGCTCGGCGGACAGGATGAACACCGGGGAGCTGTTTTTT.

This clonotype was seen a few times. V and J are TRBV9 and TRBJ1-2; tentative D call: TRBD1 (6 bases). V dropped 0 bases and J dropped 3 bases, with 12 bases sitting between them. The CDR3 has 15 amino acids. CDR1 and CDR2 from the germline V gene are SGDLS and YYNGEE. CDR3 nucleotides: TGTGCCAGCAGCGTAGAAGGAGGGGGTGACTATGGCTACACCTTC. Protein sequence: CASSVEGGGDYGYTF.

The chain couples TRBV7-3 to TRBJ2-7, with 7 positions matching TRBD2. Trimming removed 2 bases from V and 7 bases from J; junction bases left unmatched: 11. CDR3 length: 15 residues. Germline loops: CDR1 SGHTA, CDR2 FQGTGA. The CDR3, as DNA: TGTGCCAGCAGCTTAGCGGGAGCAGTGCAGAAAGAGCAGTACTTC. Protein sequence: CASSLAGAVQKEQYF. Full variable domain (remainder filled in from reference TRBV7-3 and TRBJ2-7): GAGVSQTPSNKVTEKGKYVELRCDPISGHTALYWYRQSLGQGPEFLIYFQGTGAADDSGLPNDRFFAVRPEGSVSTLKIQRTERGDSAVYLCASSLAGAVQKEQYFGPGTRLTVT.

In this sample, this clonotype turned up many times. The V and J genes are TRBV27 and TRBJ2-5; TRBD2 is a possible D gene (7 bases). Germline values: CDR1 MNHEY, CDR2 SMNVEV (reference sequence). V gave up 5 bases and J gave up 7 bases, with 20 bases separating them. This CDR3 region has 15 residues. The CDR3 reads CASSDGGGPPGTQYF. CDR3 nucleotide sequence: TGTGCCAGCAGTGATGGGGGGGGCCCTCCGGGGACCCAGTACTTC.